This is a list of T cell receptor beta chains from one sample in a study of OX40 agonist ivuxolimab in advanced cancers. Using immunoSEQ multiplex PCR, the repertoire was profiled, and TCRdb retains in-frame clones only, with some absent. Of around 46,000 clones in the sample, 65% to 85% were seen once. The specimen comprised CD4+ or CD8+ T cells sorted from blood, sampled in a trial of the OX40 agonist ivuxolimab. The receptors originated from an adult with an advanced solid tumor such as melanoma, head and neck, liver or kidney cancer. CDR3s include the opening cysteine and the closing phenylalanine or tryptophan. D genes are given only for firm matches. Size is omitted from some rows. Given values are once, few, many or a class for expanded clones.

j_call,v_call,clone_size,d_call,cdr3_nt,cdr3_aa
TRBJ1-6,TRBV6-1,few,.,TGTGCCAGCTCCCTGGGGGCTTTAGGTTCACCCCTCCACTTT,CASSLGALGSPLHF
TRBJ1-5,TRBV2,.,TRBD1,TGTGCCAGCATGACAGGGGACCGGCCCCAGCATTTT,CASMTGDRPQHF
TRBJ1-1,TRBV4-1,.,TRBD1,TGCGCCAGCAGCCACCCGGGACAGGGGAACACTGAAGCCTTCTTT,CASSHPGQGNTEAFF
TRBJ2-7,TRBV5-6,.,.,TGTGCCAGCAGCTTGTGGGGCGGTACCTACGAGCAGTACTTC,CASSLWGGTYEQYF
TRBJ2-5,TRBV2,.,TRBD1,TGTGCCAGCAGTTACAGGGGGTTCCAAGAGACCCAGTACTTC,CASSYRGFQETQYF
TRBJ2-7,TRBV29-1,.,TRBD1,TGCAGCGTTGTGGGGACAGGGGCTGGGGAGCAGTACTTC,CSVVGTGAGEQYF
TRBJ2-7,TRBV14,.,.,TGTGCCAGCAGCCAAGATCCGAGAAATCTCTGGTACTTC,CASSQDPRNLWYF
TRBJ1-4,TRBV6-1,.,.,TGTGCCAGCAGTGAATACCTAGGGTACGCTGAAAAACTGTTTTTT,CASSEYLGYAEKLFF
TRBJ1-1,TRBV18,.,.,TGTGCCAGCTCAGGGGAAATGAACACTGAAGCTTTCTTT,CASSGEMNTEAFF
TRBJ2-3,TRBV11-3,.,TRBD1,TGTGCCAGCAGCTTATCTCAAACAGGGGGCACAGATACGCAGTATTTT,CASSLSQTGGTDTQYF
TRBJ2-1,TRBV9,.,TRBD2,TGTGCCAGCAGCCCGGATAGCGGGGGGGTGGATGAGCAGTTCTTC,CASSPDSGGVDEQFF
TRBJ2-5,TRBV7-2,.,TRBD1,TGTGCCAGCAGCGCTCTTTGGGGACAGCAAGAGACCCAGTACTTC,CASSALWGQQETQYF
TRBJ2-1,TRBV7-9,.,.,TGTGCCAGCAGCTTAGGAGGGGGGTACAATGAGCAGTTCTTC,CASSLGGGYNEQFF
TRBJ2-7,TRBV6-6,once,.,TGTGCCAGCAGAAAGACAGGACTCCGTTACGAGCAGTACTTC,CASRKTGLRYEQYF
TRBJ2-5,TRBV2,.,TRBD2,TGTGCCAGCAGTGACAGGGAGGGGCAAGAGACCCAGTACTTC,CASSDREGQETQYF
TRBJ2-1,TRBV7-2,.,.,TGTGCCAGCAGCTTACTGGTGGGCGGCTATGAGCAGTTCTTC,CASSLLVGGYEQFF
TRBJ2-1,TRBV10-2,.,TRBD2,TGCGCCAGCAGTCCTAGCGGGGCTAGCTCCTACAATGAGCAGTTCTTC,CASSPSGASSYNEQFF
TRBJ1-1,TRBV2,few,.,TGTGCCAGCAGTGACTCCAGGGTTAACACTGAAGCTTTCTTT,CASSDSRVNTEAFF
TRBJ1-3,TRBV30,.,.,TGTGCCTGGAGTCTTGGGGCTGGAAACACCATATATTTT,CAWSLGAGNTIYF
TRBJ2-2,TRBV4-2,once,.,TGTGCCAGCAGCCAAGGTTGGTTAACCGGGGAGCTGTTTTTT,CASSQGWLTGELFF
TRBJ1-2,TRBV2,.,TRBD1,TGTGCCAGCAGTGGCGACAGGGGCTATGGCTACACCTTC,CASSGDRGYGYTF
TRBJ1-1,TRBV19,.,.,TGTGCCAGTAGTATAGCCGGTGTCAGGGAAAACACTGAAGCTTTCTTT,CASSIAGVRENTEAFF
TRBJ2-7,TRBV10-3,.,.,TGTGCCATCAGTGAGCCGGCCGGAGGGGGGACCTCCTTGGGGCAGTACTTC,CAISEPAGGGTSLGQYF
TRBJ1-2,TRBV11-2,.,.,TGTGCCAGCAGCCCCCCCGCGGGCAGGACCTATGGCTACACCTTC,CASSPPAGRTYGYTF
TRBJ2-7,TRBV25-1,.,.,TGTGCCAGCAGTCGGGGATGGTACGAGCAGTACTTC,CASSRGWYEQYF
TRBJ2-1,TRBV5-6,few,.,TGTGCCAGCAGCTCCAGGGCCAGCTCCTACAATGAGCAGTTCTTC,CASSSRASSYNEQFF
TRBJ1-1,TRBV5-4,.,.,TGTGCCAGCAGCCCCCGGGGCAACACTGAAGCTTTCTTT,CASSPRGNTEAFF
TRBJ2-7,TRBV7-9,.,TRBD1,TGTGCCAGCAGCTTAGTGGAGGGACAGGGTCTCGAGCAGTACTTC,CASSLVEGQGLEQYF
TRBJ1-1,TRBV19,.,TRBD1,TGTGCCAGCTTCCCCGGACAGGGGGCCCCCCGGGGAACTGAAGCTTTCTTT,CASFPGQGAPRGTEAFF
TRBJ2-7,TRBV5-6,.,.,TGTGCCAGCAGCTTGGGAACCTACGAGCAGTACTTC,CASSLGTYEQYF
TRBJ2-5,TRBV5-6,.,TRBD1,TGTGCCAGCAGCGGCTGGACAGGGGCTCAAGAGACCCAGTACTTC,CASSGWTGAQETQYF
TRBJ2-1,TRBV6-5,.,TRBD2,TGTGCCAGCAGTTACTCGCTAGCGGGCGCCAGGGAGCAGTTCTTC,CASSYSLAGAREQFF
TRBJ1-1,TRBV29-1,.,TRBD1,TGCAGCGTCCGACAGGGGATGGCCACTGAAGCTTTCTTT,CSVRQGMATEAFF
TRBJ1-4,TRBV13,.,.,TGTGCCAGCAGCCCCCAGGGCAGGGAGGGGGAAAAACTGTTTTTT,CASSPQGREGEKLFF
TRBJ2-7,TRBV7-9,.,TRBD1,TGTGCCAGCAGCTTAATGCTACCGGGACAGGCCTACGAGCAGTACTTC,CASSLMLPGQAYEQYF
TRBJ2-1,TRBV14,.,.,TGTGCCAGCGCTGCTTACAATGAGCAGTTCTTC,CASAAYNEQFF
TRBJ2-2,TRBV9,.,.,TGTGCCAGCAGCGTAGTATTCCCCGGGGAGCTGTTTTTT,CASSVVFPGELFF
TRBJ1-3,TRBV19,.,.,TGTGCCAGTAAGGGAGGGGACTCTGGAAACACCATATATTTT,CASKGGDSGNTIYF
TRBJ1-1,TRBV4-1,.,.,TGCGCCAGCAGCCCCCTGCAGGTCGGTTTAACTGAAGCTTTCTTT,CASSPLQVGLTEAFF
TRBJ2-5,TRBV12-5,.,.,TGTGCTAGTGGTTTGGGCGGTGGGGGGACCCAGTACTTC,CASGLGGGGTQYF
TRBJ1-1,TRBV2,.,.,TGTGCTCTATCTTGGGGGGTACGTACTGAAGCTTTCTTT,CALSWGVRTEAFF
TRBJ2-1,TRBV7-3,.,.,TGTGCCAGCAGCTTAGATGGCGGGTACAATGAGCAGTTCTTC,CASSLDGGYNEQFF
TRBJ2-7,TRBV5-1,.,.,TGCGCCAGCAGAAGAGAGAACAGGGAAACCTACGAGCAGTACTTC,CASRRENRETYEQYF
TRBJ1-2,TRBV2,.,.,TGTGCCAGCTCCGAAAACTATGGCTACACCTTC,CASSENYGYTF
TRBJ1-2,TRBV6-4,.,.,TGTGCCAGCAGTGACTCACCCAGGGCGGGCTACACCTTC,CASSDSPRAGYTF
TRBJ2-7,TRBV21-1,.,.,TGTGCCGGACGCTCGGGACAGGGGGCCTACGAGCAGTACTTC,CAGRSGQGAYEQYF
TRBJ2-7,TRBV30,.,.,TGTGCCTGGCCGGGGGTCCTCTACGAGCAGTACTTC,CAWPGVLYEQYF
TRBJ2-5,TRBV4-1,.,.,TGCGCCAGCAGCCAGGCACAGGGCCCTCAAGAGACCCAGTACTTC,CASSQAQGPQETQYF
TRBJ2-7,TRBV2,once,.,TGTGCCAGCAGTGAAGAAGGGTTCGAGCAGTACTTC,CASSEEGFEQYF
TRBJ1-2,TRBV5-4,.,.,TGTGCCAGCAGCTTGGAACTCGAGGGGCTTGGCTACACCTTC,CASSLELEGLGYTF
TRBJ2-2,TRBV6-4,few,.,TGTGCCAGCAGTGAACTAGAGGGGACCGGGGAGCTGTTTTTT,CASSELEGTGELFF
TRBJ2-5,TRBV30,.,TRBD2,TGTGCCTGGGGGGCCAGAGCGGGGGGAGAGACCCAGTACTTC,CAWGARAGGETQYF
TRBJ1-1,TRBV7-9,.,TRBD1,TGTGCCAGCAGCTCTCTGACAGGGATCGAAGCTTTCTTT,CASSSLTGIEAFF
TRBJ2-5,TRBV7-6,.,.,TGTGCCAGCAACCAGGGGTCGGGTCAAGAGACCCAGTACTTC,CASNQGSGQETQYF
TRBJ1-2,TRBV7-6,.,TRBD1,TGTGCCAGCAGCCTAGCCGGGACAGGGCAAACTTACACCTTC,CASSLAGTGQTYTF
TRBJ2-7,TRBV6-1,.,.,TGTGCCAGCGAGGGTGGCGGGCGGTACGAGCAGTACTTC,CASEGGGRYEQYF
TRBJ2-7,TRBV5-1,.,TRBD2,TGCGCCAGCAGCTCAGGACTAGCGGAGCAGTACTTC,CASSSGLAEQYF
TRBJ1-5,TRBV4-2,.,.,TGTGCCAGCAGCCAATCCGACGGACCCAATCAGCCCCAGCATTTT,CASSQSDGPNQPQHF
TRBJ2-3,TRBV30,.,TRBD2,TGTGCCTGTAGCGGGGGGTTGACAGATACGCAGTATTTT,CACSGGLTDTQYF